This TCR beta chain comes out of a study of cytomegalovirus exposure and HLA in healthy donors. This clone was seen once. PCR used 60 Vbeta primers and 13 Jbeta primers. Produced via immunoSEQ multiplex PCR; TCRdb's table is partial and in-frame only. The data contain about 150,000 clones, around 90% of them singletons. V was trimmed by 5 bases and J by 6 bases, leaving 19 bases between them. The CDR3 covers 15 residues. Germline values: CDR1 SGHVS, CDR2 FQNEAQ. The chain links TRBV7-8 to TRBJ1-2; D is possibly TRBD1 (5 bases). The sequencing input was PBMCs. This clonotype was obtained from a woman aged 40 to 50 in good health and CMV-seronegative. The CDR3 here is CASSPLRGRGDGYTF. The DNA of the CDR3 is TGTGCCAGCAGCCCGCTTCGGGGGAGGGGCGATGGCTACACCTTC.